This T cell receptor beta chain was documented in a study of T cells in Graves' hyperthyroidism and ophthalmopathy. V lost 7 bases and J lost 5, with 15 bases in between. This CDR3 region has 15 residues. This clonotype came up many times. Amplified TCR beta CDR3 regions came from RNA transcripts. During a first-round RT-PCR of the TCR CDR3, the HTBI primer set was used. TCRdb re-derived calls from the multiplex PCR reads in MiXCR, one entry per CDR3 protein. This sample has some 380,000 distinct CDR3 sequences; roughly 12% occur once, and the top ten carry less than 25%. The chain joins TRBV12-3 or TRBV12-4 to TRBJ1-6, with a possible D match to TRBD1 (6 bases). The clonotype comes from a man under 40 with Graves' hyperthyroidism that later progressed to Graves' ophthalmopathy. The specimen was blood. This CDR3 is CASTTSDSHNSPLHF. In nucleotides, the CDR3 is TGTGCCAGCACCACGTCGGACAGTCATAATTCACCCCTCCACTTT.